Listed here are 21 T cell receptor beta chains from one sample, sequenced in a study of somatic mutations in cytotoxic T cells in rheumatoid arthritis. Sequenced by immunoSEQ multiplex PCR; TCRdb stores in-frame clones only, minus some. Among approximately 13,000 clones, about four fifths were seen once, and the ten largest hold 20% to 25%. The sample consisted of CD8+ T cells sorted from blood. The receptor set was obtained from an adult with rheumatoid arthritis.

The rearrangement joins TRBV7-9 to TRBJ2-7; possibly TRBD1 for D (5 bases). From germline, CDR1 is SEHNR and CDR2 FQNEAQ (reference sequence). This CDR3 has 15 amino acids. V lost 4 bases, J lost 5 bases, and 18 bases lay in between. The CDR3 loop is CASSWEATVSHEQYF. CDR3 bases: TGTGCCAGCAGCTGGGAAGCGACAGTCAGCCACGAGCAGTACTTC.

This rearrangement joins TRBV28 to TRBJ2-3; 7 bases line up with TRBD1. V dropped 3 bases and J dropped 6; count of bases not matched to a gene: 12. CDR3 length: 16 residues. The germline gives CDR1 MDHEN, CDR2 SYDVKM. This CDR3 is CASSFGEQGSADTQYF. The CDR3 DNA reads as TGTGCCAGCAGTTTTGGTGAACAGGGGAGCGCGGATACGCAGTATTTT.

The gene calls are TRBV4-1 and TRBJ2-3; no firm D call. This CDR3 comprises 16 residues. The germline V and J ends were trimmed by 0 bases and 1 base, with 11 bases remaining between them. CDR1 and CDR2 (germline): MGHRA, YSYEKL. Here the CDR3 DNA reads TGCGCCAGCAGCCAAGATGTGGGGTTGGGCACAGATACGCAGTATTTT. Its translation is CASSQDVGLGTDTQYF.

This clone has more than one count but fewer than ten. The V and J genes are TRBV6-5 and TRBJ2-2; TRBD1 matches 7 bases. The CDR3 has 13 amino acids. Trimming cost V 6 bases and J 3 bases; bases outside gene matches: 1. Germline-derived CDR1 and CDR2 are MNHEY and SVGAGI. The CDR3 DNA follows: TGTGCCAGCAGAACAGGGGACACCGGGGAGCTGTTTTTT. It specifies CASRTGDTGELFF.

The chain joins TRBV4-1 to TRBJ1-3, with a tentative D call TRBD1 (5 bases). V was shortened by 4 bases and J by 4 bases, with 14 bases between the two germline ends. The CDR3 is 15 amino acids. Germline values: CDR1 MGHRA, CDR2 YSYEKL. The CDR3: CASSRVGAEGNTIYF. CDR3 DNA sequence: TGCGCCAGCAGCCGCGTCGGGGCAGAAGGAAACACCATATATTTT.

The V call is TRBV6-1, the J call TRBJ1-3; TRBD1 matches at 8 bases. Per the germline V gene, CDR1 is MNHNS and CDR2 is SASEGT. J lost 2 bases, V lost 3 bases, and 6 bases had no gene match. The CDR3 is 16 amino acids. As DNA, the CDR3 is TGTGCCAGCAGTGATCTACAGGGGGAGGCTGGAAACACCATATATTTT. It encodes CASSDLQGEAGNTIYF.

The CDR3, as DNA: TGTGCCAGCAGCTTAGAACAGGGGTACTATGGCTACACCTTC. It specifies CASSLEQGYYGYTF. The chain joins TRBV7-8 to TRBJ1-2, with TRBD1 matching over 7 bases. This CDR3 spans 14 amino acids. Losses at the gene ends were 1 base for V and 3 bases for J; bases not matched to a gene: 2. CDR1 and CDR2 (germline): SGHVS, FQNEAQ.

This chain connects TRBV18 to TRBJ2-1; no reliable D call. Germline V gene lookup returns CDR1 KGHSH and CDR2 LQKENI. V was shortened by 7 bases and J by 0 bases, with 16 bases between the two germline ends. This CDR3 is built from 16 residues. Here the CDR3 DNA reads TGTGCCAGCTATGCCGACGGGTCGAGCTCCTACAATGAGCAGTTCTTC. This codes for CASYADGSSSYNEQFF.

This clone was seen only a few times. This chain links TRBV5-6 with TRBJ2-1, with a possible D match to TRBD2 (6 bases). The V gene lost 1 base and the J gene lost 9 bases, with 17 bases spanning the gap. CDR3 length equals 15 residues. Germline V CDR1 and CDR2: SGHDT, YYEEEE. Here the CDR3 reads CASSLTGVIIGEQFF. The CDR3 DNA sequence: TGTGCCAGCAGCTTGACGGGAGTGATTATCGGTGAGCAGTTCTTC.

The rearrangement joins TRBV19 to TRBJ1-2; D not certain. The V end lost 6 bases, the J end lost 3 bases, and 8 bases lay between the germline ends. The CDR3 loop spans 12 amino acids. CDR1 is LNHDA, CDR2 SQIVND, per germline (reference sequence). In DNA form, the CDR3 reads TGTGCCAGTAGCTACAGCTACTATGGCTACACCTTC. Its protein is CASSYSYYGYTF.

In its sample, this clone was seen a few times. This chain joins TRBV7-3 and TRBJ2-1; 7 bases line up with TRBD2. This CDR3 has 17 amino acids. Per germline, CDR1 SGHTA and CDR2 FQGTGA. Trimming removed 1 base from V and 4 bases from J; junction bases left unmatched: 10. In DNA form, the CDR3 reads TGTGCCAGCAGCTTAAGGGGTAGCGGGTCTCTTTACAATGAGCAGTTCTTC. This translates into CASSLRGSGSLYNEQFF.

The chain joins TRBV9 to TRBJ1-2; TRBD1 matches 12 bases. Germline assignment: CDR1 SGDLS and CDR2 YYNGEE. V lost 4 bases, J lost 4 bases, and 5 bases stayed unmatched. The CDR3 is 15 residues long. The CDR3, as DNA: TGTGCCAGCAGCCCGGGACAGGGGGCCTTCTATGGCTACACCTTC. It encodes CASSPGQGAFYGYTF.

The count of this clone is one. The chain employs TRBV19 and TRBJ2-1, with 8 bases aligning to TRBD1. After removal of 3 bases from V and 3 bases from J, the junction contained 4 bases not matched to a gene. This CDR3 has 15 residues. Germline CDR1 reads LNHDA; CDR2 reads SQIVND (reference sequence). CDR3 DNA sequence: TGTGCCAGTAGTATTAGTGGGACAGGCTACAATGAGCAGTTCTTC. Translating gives CASSISGTGYNEQFF. Full variable domain (outside the CDR3, taken from reference TRBV19 and TRBJ2-1): DGGITQSPKYLFRKEGQNVTLSCEQNLNHDAMYWYRQDPGQGLRLIYYSQIVNDFQKGDIAEGYSVSREKKESFPLTVTSAQKNPTAFYLCASSISGTGYNEQFFGPGTRLTVL.

The rearrangement uses TRBV7-9 and TRBJ1-1; D is uncertain. CDR1 and CDR2 (germline): SEHNR, FQNEAQ (reference sequence). V was cut by 1 base and J by 3 bases, with 12 bases left in between. This CDR3 spans 15 amino acids. This CDR3 reads CASSLEMAFDTEAFF. The CDR3 nucleotides are TGTGCCAGCAGCTTAGAAATGGCATTCGACACTGAAGCTTTCTTT.

The chain combines TRBV29-1 with TRBJ1-1; 8 nucleotides align to TRBD1. V shed 4 bases, J shed 5 bases, and the junction held 3 bases outside the gene matches. The CDR3 runs 12 residues. Germline CDR1 and CDR2: SQVTM and ANQGSEA. The CDR3 protein is CSVGTGRTEAFF. CDR3 DNA: TGCAGCGTTGGGACAGGGAGAACTGAAGCTTTCTTT.

This clone has just one count. V is TRBV11-3 and J is TRBJ2-1; D is possibly TRBD2 (5 bases). V lost 0 bases to trimming and J lost 2 bases, with 8 bases between them. From germline, CDR1 is SGHNT and CDR2 YENEEA. This CDR3 comprises 15 residues. CDR3 sequence reads: CASSLEVGAYNEQFF. CDR3 nucleotide sequence: TGTGCCAGCAGCTTAGAGGTGGGAGCCTACAATGAGCAGTTCTTC.

The chain carries TRBV6-5 and TRBJ1-5; D unclear. The V gene lost 5 bases and the J gene lost 0 bases, with 5 bases spanning the gap. The CDR3 has 13 residues. Germline V lookup: CDR1 MNHEY, CDR2 SVGAGI. DNA of the CDR3: TGTGCCAGCAGTACGTATAGCAATCAGCCCCAGCATTTT. It is translated as CASSTYSNQPQHF.

This clone occurred a few times. The chain couples TRBV7-9 to TRBJ1-1; the D is unclear. The CDR3 runs 14 residues. CDR1 is SEHNR and CDR2 is FQNEAQ in the germline V gene (reference sequence). The V and J ends lost 0 bases and 0 bases respectively, with 5 bases between them. The CDR3 is CASSLARVNTEAFF. CDR3 in DNA: TGTGCCAGCAGCTTAGCTCGGGTGAACACTGAAGCTTTCTTT.

This clone showed up just a few times. The chain combines TRBV4-1 with TRBJ2-7; 11 bases map to TRBD2. Germline assignment: CDR1 MGHRA and CDR2 YSYEKL. CDR3 length: 16 amino acids. After removal of 1 base from V and 0 bases from J, the junction contained 2 bases not matched to a gene. CDR3 in DNA: TGCGCCAGCAGCCAAGGACTAGCGGGAAGCTCCTACGAGCAGTACTTC. This encodes CASSQGLAGSSYEQYF.

The chain uses TRBV9 and TRBJ2-1, with a tentative D call TRBD1 (7 bases). This CDR3 comprises 19 residues. V lost 3 bases, J lost 1 base, and 23 bases lay in between. Germline assignment: CDR1 SGDLS and CDR2 YYNGEE. The CDR3 DNA reads TGTGCCAGCAGCGGGTCCTGGGGACTCGACAGGGCATCCTACAATGAGCAGTTCTTC. As protein: CASSGSWGLDRASYNEQFF.

V is TRBV4-1 and J is TRBJ2-1, with 14 bases fitting TRBD2. Germline assignment: CDR1 MGHRA and CDR2 YSYEKL. The J segment lost 10 bases and the V segment lost 3 bases, leaving 11 bases of the junction unmatched. The CDR3 covers 17 residues. In nucleotides, the CDR3 is TGCGCCAGCAGCCAGATACTTCAGGGACTAGCGGGAGTAGAGCAGTTCTTC. It translates to CASSQILQGLAGVEQFF.